The clone carrying this T cell receptor (beta chain) came up a few times. A second PCR of roughly 7 to 11 cycles used a sample-barcoded 5' primer and a J-beta primer mix. TCRdb reprocessed the 5' RACE reads via MiXCR and lists one record per CDR3 protein. Of 1.5 million to 2 million distinct CDR3 sequences listed, about 39% are singletons. This specimen belongs to a study of blood T cells in healthy people across ages. CDR3 length equals 14 residues. Looked up from germline, CDR1 is ENHRY and CDR2 is SYGVKD. V lost 5 bases and J lost 4, with 15 bases in between. The sequenced sample consisted of blood. The chain carries TRBV10-3 and TRBJ2-7, with D uncertain. This clonotype was sampled from a human donor in good health. The DNA of the CDR3 is TGTGCCATCAGTACGTTCTTAGACGGATACGAGCAGTACTTC. Its translation: CAISTFLDGYEQYF.